These 3 T cell receptor beta chains originate from one sample sequenced in a study of response to subunit inactivated influenza vaccine. MiXCR, applied by TCRdb to the RT-PCR reads, yields one record per CDR3 protein. The table records over 750,000 distinct CDR3 sequences, 21% of them present only once. The sequencing used PBMCs from blood, collected roughly 5 days after vaccination. All receptors derive from a man in his fifties who received an inactivated influenza vaccine.

V is TRBV5-1 and J is TRBJ1-4; D is unclear. Germline lookup yields CDR1 SGHRS and CDR2 YFSETQ. The ends were cut back, 1 base at V and 5 bases at J, with 12 bases in the middle. CDR3 length: 15 amino acids. The CDR3 DNA reads TGCGCCAGCAGCTTGTTTGGAGGTGGAAATGAAAAACTGTTTTTT. As protein: CASSLFGGGNEKLFF.

This clonotype showed up many times. This chain links TRBV7-2 with TRBJ2-1; D unclear. The CDR3 is 11 residues long. V was shortened by 5 bases and J by 13 bases, with 12 bases between the two germline ends. CDR1 and CDR2 (germline): SGHTA, FQGNSA. CDR3 sequence: CASSPPSAQFF. CDR3 DNA: TGTGCCAGCAGCCCTCCTTCGGCCCAGTTCTTC.

The chain uses TRBV10-3 and TRBJ1-1, with 8 positions matching TRBD1. Germline trimming cut 7 bases from V and 4 bases from J; bases unmatched to any gene: 14. This CDR3 is 16 amino acids long. The germline CDR1 and CDR2 sequences are ENHRY and SYGVKD. This chain's CDR3 is CAIKGQGSTGGTEAFF. As DNA, the CDR3 is TGTGCCATCAAAGGACAGGGTTCCACGGGAGGCACTGAAGCTTTCTTT.